The 15 T cell receptor beta chains in this list originate from one sample, sequenced in a study of blood T cells in healthy people across ages. Then a second PCR, running roughly 7 to 12 cycles, was carried out with a sample-barcoded 5' primer and a J-beta primer mix. TCRdb re-called the 5' RACE reads through MiXCR, storing one row per CDR3 protein. The sample holds 1,800,000 or so distinct CDR3 sequences, about 39% seen once. The sequencing sample was made of blood. The origin of the receptors is a human donor in good health.

The chain joins TRBV12-3 or TRBV12-4 to TRBJ2-1; no reliable D call. V was pared by 6 bases and J by 5 bases, with 17 bases between. The CDR3 contains 15 residues. The CDR3 loop reads CASSYLGLLDNEQFF. As DNA, the CDR3 is TGTGCCAGCAGCTATCTAGGCCTCTTGGACAATGAGCAGTTCTTC.

The chain combines TRBV9 with TRBJ1-3; 7 nucleotides align to TRBD1. V was pared by 5 bases and J by 0 bases, with 5 bases of the junction left unmatched. The CDR3 is 15 residues long. CDR1 and CDR2 from the germline V gene are SGDLS and YYNGEE. The CDR3 DNA sequence: TGTGCCAGCAGTAGGGACAGCTACTCTGGAAACACCATATATTTT. This sequence encodes CASSRDSYSGNTIYF.

This clonotype was observed a handful of times. The chain couples TRBV5-5 to TRBJ2-7; possibly TRBD1 for D (5 bases). The J call may be in error: the DNA end matches TRBJ2-5 better. The CDR3 contains 15 residues. Looked up from germline, CDR1 is SGHKS and CDR2 is YYEKEE (reference sequence). CDR3 residues: CASSLFFDSGKTQYF. The CDR3, as DNA: TGTGCCAGCAGCTTATTTTTCGACAGTGGGAAGACCCAGTACTTC.

V and J are TRBV4-3 and TRBJ2-7, with D unresolved. Germline-derived CDR1 and CDR2 are LGHNA and YSLEER. The CDR3 runs 13 residues. V gave up 2 bases and J gave up 2 bases, with 7 bases separating them. CDR3 nucleotides: TGCGCCAGCAGCCAAACAATTACCTACGAGCAGTACTTC. Translation gives CASSQTITYEQYF.

This rearrangement joins TRBV2 to TRBJ1-2; TRBD1 is a possible D gene (6 bases). The CDR3 runs 12 residues. Germline V gene data show CDR1 as SNHLY and CDR2 as FYNNEI. Trimming shortened V by 9 bases and J by 7 bases, and 15 bases separated the two germline ends. DNA of the CDR3: TGTGCCAGTAGTACAGGGTTTGGTGGCTACACCTTC. It specifies CASSTGFGGYTF.

This clonotype was observed a handful of times. The chain employs TRBV7-9 and TRBJ1-1, with 7 bases that match TRBD1. J was trimmed by 0 bases and V by 6 bases; bases with no gene match: 4. CDR1 and CDR2 from the germline V gene are SEHNR and FQNEAQ (reference sequence). The CDR3 spans 14 residues. CDR3 amino acids: CASRPTGMNTEAFF. The DNA for the CDR3 is TGTGCCAGCAGACCGACAGGGATGAACACTGAAGCTTTCTTT.

This clonotype was seen a few times. The chain carries TRBV12-3 or TRBV12-4 and TRBJ1-6; D unclear. Trimming cost V 6 bases and J 8 bases, with 20 bases left between them. This CDR3 is built from 16 residues. The CDR3 loop is CASRDVSGLGDSPLHF. The CDR3 DNA reads TGTGCCAGCAGAGACGTTTCCGGGTTGGGCGATTCACCCCTCCACTTT.

J is TRBJ2-1 and V is TRBV5-5; 8 bases line up with TRBD1. Germline CDR1 SGHKS, CDR2 YYEKEE (reference sequence). The V gene end was trimmed by 0 bases and the J gene end by 9 bases; junction bases not matched to a gene: 8. There are 15 residues in the CDR3. CDR3 bases: TGTGCCAGCAGCTTGGCGACAGGGGCCCGAGGTGAGCAGTTCTTC. Its protein is CASSLATGARGEQFF.

There are a few counts of this clonotype. The chain links TRBV28 to TRBJ2-7; 8 nucleotides line up with TRBD1. The J call could be wrong; TRBJ2-5 is a better fit for the DNA end. Germline V gene sequence: CDR1 MDHEN, CDR2 SYDVKM. This CDR3 is built from 13 residues. The CDR3 region is CASSSGQGGTQYF. DNA for the CDR3: TGTGCCAGCAGTTCCGGACAGGGAGGGACCCAGTACTTC.

This clonotype was counted a few times. CDR3 in amino acids: CASSQGDQGGSTDTQYF. The CDR3 DNA follows: TGCGCCAGCAGCCAAGGCGACCAGGGGGGGTCCACAGATACGCAGTATTTT. The V gene is TRBV4-3, the J gene TRBJ2-3; D is possibly TRBD1 or TRBD2 (7 bases each). V was clipped by 1 base and J by 2 bases, with 16 bases between them. Germline V gene data show CDR1 as LGHNA and CDR2 as YSLEER. This CDR3 has 17 residues.

This clonotype came up many times. The V gene is TRBV11-2, the J gene TRBJ1-4; no definite D call. With 5 bases removed from V and 7 bases from J, the gap between germline ends came to 14 bases. The CDR3 spans 14 residues. CDR1 is SGHAT, CDR2 FQNNGV, per germline. CDR3 residues: CASSPRNVAEKLFF. The CDR3 DNA sequence: TGTGCCAGCAGCCCCCGGAACGTTGCTGAAAAACTGTTTTTT.

This clonotype was observed at least ten times. The rearrangement uses TRBV12-3 or TRBV12-4 and TRBJ2-3, with D possibly TRBD1 on 6 matching bases. The ends were cut back, 7 bases at V and 3 bases at J, with 11 bases in the middle. The CDR3 extends over 13 amino acids. The CDR3: CASNRQGTDTQYF. In DNA, the CDR3 is TGTGCCAGCAATCGCCAGGGGACAGATACGCAGTATTTT.

This clonotype has more than one count but fewer than ten. The V and J genes are TRBV7-9 and TRBJ2-1; TRBD2 agrees at 9 bases. This CDR3 is built from 16 residues. The ends lost 2 bases at V and 5 bases at J; junction bases unmatched: 7. Germline CDR1 is SEHNR and CDR2 is FQNEAQ (reference sequence). The CDR3 region is CASSLKAAGGHNEQFF. CDR3 nucleotide sequence: TGTGCCAGCAGCTTAAAGGCGGCGGGGGGGCACAATGAGCAGTTCTTC.

This clonotype was seen at least ten times. V usage is TRBV7-9 and J usage is TRBJ2-6; 9 positions agree with TRBD1. Germline CDR1 SEHNR, CDR2 FQNEAQ (reference sequence). This CDR3 comprises 18 residues. Losses at the gene ends were 5 bases for V and 0 bases for J; bases not matched to a gene: 8. The CDR3 loop is CASSPISGQGSGANVLTF. The CDR3 DNA is TGTGCCAGCAGCCCAATCTCGGGACAGGGCTCTGGGGCCAACGTCCTGACTTTC.

This clonotype was observed a few times. This rearrangement joins TRBV3-1 to TRBJ2-4; TRBD1 matches at 11 bases. This CDR3 is 15 amino acids long. Germline V gene lookup returns CDR1 LGHDT and CDR2 YNNKEL (reference sequence). J gave up 6 bases and V 2 bases, and 3 bases lay outside the gene matches. The CDR3 DNA reads TGTGCCAGCAGCCAATGGACAGGGGGCGGAAACATTCAGTACTTC. This encodes CASSQWTGGGNIQYF.